These 12 T cell receptor beta chains came from one sample sequenced in a study of chemoradiotherapy in HPV16-positive cancers. Assay used: immunoSEQ multiplex PCR; TCRdb lists only in-frame clones, some missing. Here the sample spans roughly 19,000 clones, around 86% being singletons. This sample comprised blood, obtained from a patient who underwent chemoradiotherapy. These receptors all come from a human donor with HPV-associated anogenital cancer.

This chain uses TRBV27 with TRBJ2-7; D remains unclear. From germline, CDR1 is MNHEY and CDR2 SMNVEV (reference sequence). V was pared by 0 bases and J by 1 base, with 16 bases between. The CDR3 extends over 17 amino acids. This CDR3 is CASSLSERPTASYEQYF. The CDR3 DNA reads TGTGCCAGCAGTTTATCAGAGCGACCCACTGCGTCCTACGAGCAGTACTTC.

This chain links TRBV7-9 with TRBJ1-1; D unclear. The V gene lost 0 bases and the J gene lost 2 bases, with 7 bases spanning the gap. The CDR3 spans 14 residues. The germline V gene encodes CDR1 SEHNR and CDR2 FQNEAQ (reference sequence). The CDR3 DNA reads TGTGCCAGCAGCTTAGCGGGTAGTAACACTGAAGCTTTCTTT. Translating it yields CASSLAGSNTEAFF.

The chain employs TRBV6-6 and TRBJ2-5; 9 bases are a match to TRBD2. This CDR3 has 14 amino acids. The germline V gene has CDR1 MNHNY and CDR2 SVGAGI (reference sequence). The trim removed 9 bases at V and 7 bases at J, leaving 12 bases unmatched. The CDR3 DNA sequence: TGTGCCAGTTCTTATTCTAGCGGGACGGGGACCCAGTACTTC. This translates into CASSYSSGTGTQYF.

The J gene is TRBJ2-7, the V gene TRBV18; 11 nucleotides align to TRBD2. V was clipped by 2 bases and J by 1 base; unmatched bases: 1. Germline CDR1 KGHSH, CDR2 LQKENI. The CDR3 covers 15 residues. This CDR3 is CASSPTSGGSYEQYF. CDR3 in DNA: TGTGCCAGCTCACCAACTAGCGGGGGATCCTACGAGCAGTACTTC.

For the CDR3, the DNA is TGTGCCAGCATGGGGGGCACAGATACGCAGTATTTT. It yields the protein CASMGGTDTQYF. This chain uses TRBV2 with TRBJ2-3; D possibly uses TRBD1 or TRBD2 (5 bases each). In germline, CDR1 is SNHLY, CDR2 FYNNEI. The ends were cut back, 7 bases at V and 1 base at J, with 6 bases in the middle. This CDR3 has 12 amino acids. The full variable domain, in which reference TRBV2 and TRBJ2-3 provide the parts outside the CDR3, is EPEVTQTPSHQVTQMGQEVILRCVPISNHLYFYWYRQILGQKVEFLVSFYNNEISEKSEIFDDQFSVERPDGSNFTLKIRSTKLEDSAMYFCASMGGTDTQYFGPGTRLTVL.

This rearrangement joins TRBV5-5 to TRBJ1-1; maybe TRBD1 (5 bases). V was pared by 4 bases and J by 8 bases, with 21 bases between. Germline CDR1 SGHKS, CDR2 YYEKEE (reference sequence). This CDR3 is 15 amino acids long. CDR3 in amino acids: CASSPLNRQSTEAFF. For the CDR3, the DNA is TGTGCCAGCAGCCCACTGAACAGGCAATCCACCGAAGCTTTCTTT.

This chain joins TRBV28 and TRBJ2-5, with D tentatively TRBD2 (6 bases). Germline V gene data show CDR1 as MDHEN and CDR2 as SYDVKM. Between the trimmed V and J ends, which lost 6 bases and 1 base, there was a span of 21 bases. The CDR3 consists of 17 residues. CDR3 residues: CASRGSSVESPQETQYF. The CDR3 DNA is TGTGCCAGCAGGGGATCTAGCGTCGAGAGTCCCCAAGAGACCCAGTACTTC.

This clone was detected only a few times. This chain connects TRBV13 to TRBJ1-1, with 11 bases fitting TRBD1. V trimming: 0 bases; J trimming: 1 base; junction bases outside the gene matches: 16. The CDR3 contains 21 residues. Germline CDR1 reads PRHDT; CDR2 reads FYEKMQ (reference sequence). The CDR3 coding sequence is TGTGCCAGCAGCTTAGGCCTACTAACGGACAGGGGGCTCATAAGGAACACTGAAGCTTTCTTT. Its translation is CASSLGLLTDRGLIRNTEAFF.

V and J are TRBV28 and TRBJ1-2, with D uncertain. CDR1 and CDR2 from the germline V gene are MDHEN and SYDVKM. The CDR3 consists of 14 residues. V lost 7 bases and J 0 bases, leaving 12 bases between the germline ends. CDR3 bases: TGTGCCAGCATGGAGGGTAGGACTAACTATGGCTACACCTTC. It codes for CASMEGRTNYGYTF.

The genes are TRBV6-5 and TRBJ2-7, with D perhaps given as TRBD1 or TRBD2 (5 bases each). The V end lost 6 bases, the J end lost 6 bases, and 12 bases lay between the germline ends. CDR3 length equals 12 residues. CDR1 MNHEY and CDR2 SVGAGI come from the germline V gene. The CDR3 reads CASRRPGGEQYF. CDR3 nucleotides: TGTGCCAGCAGGCGTCCTGGGGGCGAGCAGTACTTC.

The CDR3 loop reads CASSSHTGQGVLAASYNEQFF. Written as DNA, the CDR3 is TGTGCCAGCAGCTCGCACACCGGACAGGGGGTGCTAGCGGCCTCCTACAATGAGCAGTTCTTC. The J gene is TRBJ2-1, the V gene TRBV7-8; 10 bases are shared with TRBD1. The CDR3 extends over 21 amino acids. In germline, CDR1 is SGHVS, CDR2 FQNEAQ. Unmatched junction bases numbered 18, after V lost 4 bases and J lost 0 bases.

The chain recombines TRBV7-2 with TRBJ2-5; D tentatively fits TRBD1 or TRBD2 (5 bases each). The germline gives CDR1 SGHTA, CDR2 FQGNSA. The V end was cut by 1 base, the J end by 4 bases, with 10 bases between. The CDR3 length is 14 residues. CDR3 protein: CASSLGSGTETQYF. Here the CDR3 DNA reads TGTGCCAGCAGCTTAGGGTCAGGGACAGAGACCCAGTACTTC.